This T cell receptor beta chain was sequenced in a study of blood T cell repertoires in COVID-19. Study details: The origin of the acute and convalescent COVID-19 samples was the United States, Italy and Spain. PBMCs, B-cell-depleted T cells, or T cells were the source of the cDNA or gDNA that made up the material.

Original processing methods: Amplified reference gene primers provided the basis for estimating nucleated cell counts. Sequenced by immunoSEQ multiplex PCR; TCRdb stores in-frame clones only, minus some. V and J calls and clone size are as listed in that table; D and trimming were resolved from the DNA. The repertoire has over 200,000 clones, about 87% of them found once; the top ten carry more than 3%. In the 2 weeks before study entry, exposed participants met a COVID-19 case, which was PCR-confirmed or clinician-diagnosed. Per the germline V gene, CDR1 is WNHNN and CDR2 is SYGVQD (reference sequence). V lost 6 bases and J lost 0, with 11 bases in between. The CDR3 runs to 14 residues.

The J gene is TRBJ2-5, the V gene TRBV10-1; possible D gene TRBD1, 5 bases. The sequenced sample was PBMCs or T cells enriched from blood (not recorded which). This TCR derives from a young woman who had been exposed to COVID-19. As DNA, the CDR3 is TGCGCCAGCAGAGGGGATCCTAACCAAGAGACCCAGTACTTC. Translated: CASRGDPNQETQYF.